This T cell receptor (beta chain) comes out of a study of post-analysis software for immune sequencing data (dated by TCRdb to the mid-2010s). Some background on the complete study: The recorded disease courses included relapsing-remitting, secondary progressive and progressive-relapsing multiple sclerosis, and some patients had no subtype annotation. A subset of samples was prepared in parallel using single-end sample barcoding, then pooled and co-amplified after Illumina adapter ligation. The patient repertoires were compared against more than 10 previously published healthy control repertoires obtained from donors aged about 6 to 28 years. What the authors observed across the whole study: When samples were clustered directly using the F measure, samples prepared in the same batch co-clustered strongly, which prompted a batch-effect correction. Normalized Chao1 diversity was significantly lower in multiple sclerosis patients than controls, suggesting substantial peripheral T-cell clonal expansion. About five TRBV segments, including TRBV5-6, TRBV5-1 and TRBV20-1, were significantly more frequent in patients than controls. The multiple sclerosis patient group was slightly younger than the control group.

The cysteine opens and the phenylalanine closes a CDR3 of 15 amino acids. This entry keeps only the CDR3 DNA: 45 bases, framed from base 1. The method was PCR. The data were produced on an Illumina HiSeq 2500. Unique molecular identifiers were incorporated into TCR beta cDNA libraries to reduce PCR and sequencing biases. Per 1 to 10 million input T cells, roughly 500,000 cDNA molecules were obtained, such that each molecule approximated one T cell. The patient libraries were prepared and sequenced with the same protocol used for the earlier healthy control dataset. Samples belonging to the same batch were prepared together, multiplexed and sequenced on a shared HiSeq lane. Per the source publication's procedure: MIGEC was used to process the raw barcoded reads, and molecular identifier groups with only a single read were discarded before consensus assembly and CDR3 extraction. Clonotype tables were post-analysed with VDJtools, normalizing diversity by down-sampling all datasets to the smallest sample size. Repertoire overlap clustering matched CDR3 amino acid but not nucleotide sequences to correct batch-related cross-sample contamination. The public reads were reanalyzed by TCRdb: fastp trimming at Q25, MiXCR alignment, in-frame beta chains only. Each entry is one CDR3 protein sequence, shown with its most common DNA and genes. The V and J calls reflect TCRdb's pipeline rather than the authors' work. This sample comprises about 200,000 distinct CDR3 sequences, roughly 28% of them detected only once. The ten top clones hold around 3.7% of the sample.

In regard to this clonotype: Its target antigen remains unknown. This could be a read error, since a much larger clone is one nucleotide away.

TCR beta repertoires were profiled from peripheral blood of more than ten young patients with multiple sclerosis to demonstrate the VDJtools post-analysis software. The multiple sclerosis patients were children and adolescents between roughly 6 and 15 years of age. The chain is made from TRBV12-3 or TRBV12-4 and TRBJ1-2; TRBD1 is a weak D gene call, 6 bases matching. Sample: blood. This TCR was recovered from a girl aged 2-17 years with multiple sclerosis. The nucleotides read TGTGCCTGCAGTTTCTCGACAGGAGGGGAAAGAGGCTACACCTTC. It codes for CACSFSTGGERGYTF.